A single sample is the source of the 21 T cell receptor beta chains below, sequenced in a study. TCRdb itself ran the 5' RACE reads through MiXCR, one entry per CDR3 protein. Of fewer than 8,500 distinct CDR3 sequences listed, 59% are singletons. Material for sequencing was tumor-infiltrating memory CD4+ T cells sorted from the breast tumor. Subset: memory CD4+ T cells, CD4+CD45RO+CD25-. Receptors originate from a female donor with breast cancer.

This clonotype has only a few counts. The chain employs TRBV20-1 and TRBJ1-1; D not resolved. Germline V gene sequence: CDR1 DFQATT, CDR2 SNEGSKA (reference sequence). The CDR3 contains 11 residues. Trimming took 6 bases from V and 3 from J, leaving 8 bases between them. The CDR3 protein is CSAVGDTEAFF. The CDR3 region has the DNA TGCAGTGCCGTCGGGGACACTGAAGCTTTCTTT.

The chain combines TRBV12-3 or TRBV12-4 with TRBJ2-6; D remains unclear. The germline V and J ends were trimmed by 3 bases and 1 base, with 4 bases remaining between them. This CDR3 region has 14 residues. CDR3 region: CASSFGSGANVLTF. In DNA, the CDR3 is TGTGCCAGCAGTTTTGGGTCTGGGGCCAACGTCCTGACTTTC.

This clonotype was counted a single time. The chain uses TRBV12-2 and TRBJ2-7; the table's D call TRBD2 went unverified against the DNA. TRBV12-2 is marked as a pseudogene. The CDR3 extends over 15 amino acids. This CDR3 is CASHLGLAGLYEQYF. CDR3 bases: TGTGCAAGTCACCTCGGACTAGCGGGGCTATACGAGCAGTACTTC.

This clonotype was picked up one time. The rearrangement uses TRBV25-1 and TRBJ2-1, with D hard to call. Germline values: CDR1 MGHDK, CDR2 SYGVNS. The CDR3 is 14 amino acids. The germline V and J ends were trimmed by 4 bases and 4 bases, with 11 bases remaining between them. The CDR3 loop is CASSGLWPYNEQFF. In DNA form, the CDR3 reads TGTGCCAGCAGTGGGCTTTGGCCATACAATGAGCAGTTCTTC.

CDR3 DNA: TGCGCCAGCAGAGAACAGGGTGCTAACTATGGCTACACCTTC. Its protein is CASREQGANYGYTF. The chain employs TRBV5-1 and TRBJ1-2; tentatively, D is TRBD1 (6 bases). The CDR3 consists of 14 residues. V was trimmed by 5 bases and J by 0 bases, leaving 11 bases between them. CDR1 is SGHRS, CDR2 YFSETQ, per germline. The full variable domain, with the rest looked up from reference TRBV5-1 and TRBJ1-2, is KAGVTQTPRYLIKTRGQQVTLSCSPISGHRSVSWYQQTPGQGLQFLFEYFSETQRNKGNFPGRFSGRQFSNSRSEMNVSTLELGDSALYLCASREQGANYGYTFGSGTRLTVV.

Of note for this clonotype: The junction differs from germline at one of its ends, possibly a read error. The chain employs TRBV29-1 and TRBJ2-1; 9 nucleotides agree with TRBD2. CDR1 and CDR2 from the germline V gene are SQVTM and ANQGSEA. The CDR3 runs 13 residues. CDR3 bases: TGCAGCGTTGAACTAGCGGGGAACAATGGGCAGTTCTTC. This encodes CSVELAGNNGQFF.

The V call is TRBV9, the J call TRBJ2-3, with TRBD2 as a possible D gene (5 bases). The germline V gene encodes CDR1 SGDLS and CDR2 YYNGEE. V was clipped by 0 bases and J by 5 bases, with 10 bases between them. The CDR3 is 14 residues long. The CDR3 region is CASSVGSRGDTQYF. DNA for the CDR3: TGTGCCAGCAGCGTAGGTTCCCGGGGAGATACGCAGTATTTT.

The DNA of the CDR3 is TGCAGTGCTAGGAACCTAGCGGTCAACTACTACGAGCAGTACTTC. Protein: CSARNLAVNYYEQYF. This chain connects TRBV20-1 to TRBJ2-7; 7 bases are shared with TRBD2. Germline CDR1 reads DFQATT; CDR2 reads SNEGSKA (reference sequence). The V segment lost 3 bases and the J segment 3 bases; nucleotides outside the gene matches: 11. CDR3 size: 15 residues.

This chain links TRBV15 with TRBJ2-7; 7 bases line up with TRBD1. The CDR3 runs 13 residues. Germline-derived CDR1 and CDR2 are LNHNV and YYDKDF (reference sequence). J was trimmed by 6 bases and V by 5 bases; bases with no gene match: 7. The CDR3 DNA sequence: TGTGCCACCAGCGGGGTTAAGGGGGCCGAGCAGTACTTC. Residues: CATSGVKGAEQYF.

This clonotype has more than one count but fewer than ten. The chain uses TRBV12-3 or TRBV12-4 and TRBJ1-5; the D is unclear. The CDR3 covers 14 residues. Trimming left V 3 bases short and J 4 bases short, with 10 bases between. The CDR3 is CASSFGLFNQPQHF. CDR3 DNA sequence: TGTGCCAGCAGTTTTGGGCTTTTTAATCAGCCCCAGCATTTT.

This clonotype showed up just a few times. V usage is TRBV7-3 and J usage is TRBJ2-1; D might be TRBD2 (5 bases). From germline, CDR1 is SGHTA and CDR2 FQGTGA. Trimming stripped 4 bases from V and 2 bases from J, with 9 bases between. The CDR3 totals 14 residues. CDR3 loop: CASSYDGTYNEQFF. The CDR3 coding sequence is TGTGCCAGCAGCTACGACGGGACCTACAATGAGCAGTTCTTC.

The rearrangement uses TRBV7-6 and TRBJ2-1; perhaps TRBD2 as D (6 bases). CDR3 length equals 17 residues. V was cut by 3 bases and J by 9 bases, with 24 bases left in between. From germline, CDR1 is SGHVS and CDR2 FNYEAQ. The CDR3 coding sequence is TGTGCCAGCAGCTTCTATCCACGGGGGTCCCGGCGGGTTGAGCAGTTCTTC. It encodes CASSFYPRGSRRVEQFF. Variable domain in full (rest from reference TRBV7-6 and TRBJ2-1): GAGVSQSPRYKVTKRGQDVALRCDPISGHVSLYWYRQALGQGPEFLTYFNYEAQQDKSGLPNDRFSAERPEGSISTLTIQRTEQRDSAMYRCASSFYPRGSRRVEQFFGPGTRLTVL.

The chain joins TRBV20-1 to TRBJ2-1; D could derive from TRBD1 or TRBD2 (5 bases each). CDR3 size: 15 residues. Germline V gene sequence: CDR1 DFQATT, CDR2 SNEGSKA (reference sequence). Trimming removed 6 bases at V and 0 bases at J, with 15 bases between. The CDR3 reads CSAGETRGSYNEQFF. The CDR3 DNA sequence: TGCAGTGCCGGCGAAACGAGGGGCTCCTACAATGAGCAGTTCTTC.

This clonotype came up a few times. The gene calls are TRBV5-1 and TRBJ2-3; 9 bases are shared with TRBD2. From germline, CDR1 is SGHRS and CDR2 YFSETQ. This CDR3 is 16 amino acids long. The V segment lost 0 bases and the J segment 2 bases; nucleotides outside the gene matches: 4. For the CDR3, the DNA is TGCGCCAGCAGCTTGGGAGGGACTAGCACCACAGATACGCAGTATTTT. Translating gives CASSLGGTSTTDTQYF.

The genes are TRBV20-1 and TRBJ1-5, with D tentatively TRBD1 (5 bases). In germline, CDR1 is DFQATT, CDR2 SNEGSKA (reference sequence). Trimming stripped 4 bases from V and 4 bases from J, with 14 bases between. This CDR3 is built from 14 residues. CDR3 in amino acids: CSATDGGPNQPQHF. The CDR3 nucleotides read TGCAGTGCTACTGATGGGGGACCAAATCAGCCCCAGCATTTT.

The V and J genes are TRBV12-3 or TRBV12-4 and TRBJ1-1, with D possibly matching TRBD1 (5 bases). Trimming took 2 bases from V and 6 from J, leaving 13 bases between them. This CDR3 is 14 amino acids long. In DNA form, the CDR3 reads TGTGCCAGCAGTTTACGAGCAGGGCGCTCTGAAGCTTTCTTT. As protein: CASSLRAGRSEAFF.

The chain joins TRBV20-1 to TRBJ2-1, with D tentatively TRBD2 (6 bases). The CDR3 spans 11 residues. The germline V and J ends were trimmed by 6 bases and 9 bases, with 12 bases remaining between them. Looked up from germline, CDR1 is DFQATT and CDR2 is SNEGSKA (reference sequence). The CDR3: CSAKDYSEQFF. The CDR3 DNA follows: TGCAGTGCAAAGGACTACTCTGAGCAGTTCTTC.

There are a few counts of this clonotype. The chain recombines TRBV2 with TRBJ2-5, with D perhaps matching TRBD1 (5 bases). The germline V gene has CDR1 SNHLY and CDR2 FYNNEI. With 5 bases removed from V and 2 bases from J, the gap between germline ends came to 12 bases. The CDR3 has 14 residues. This CDR3 reads CASSTQGYQETQYF. CDR3 DNA sequence: TGTGCCAGCAGTACCCAGGGTTATCAAGAGACCCAGTACTTC.

By share of the sample, this clonotype is medium-sized (0.01 to 0.1%). The J gene is TRBJ2-1, the V gene TRBV20-1; D might be TRBD2 (5 bases). V lost 0 bases to trimming and J lost 7 bases, with 13 bases between them. The CDR3 loop spans 14 amino acids. Per the germline V gene, CDR1 is DFQATT and CDR2 is SNEGSKA (reference sequence). The DNA for the CDR3 is TGCAGTGCTAGAGAACCACTAGAGGCTAATGAGCAGTTCTTC. This codes for CSAREPLEANEQFF.

This clonotype was recorded a few times. This chain links TRBV4-2 with TRBJ2-5, with 7 bases lining up with TRBD2. Losses at the gene ends were 2 bases for V and 1 base for J; bases not matched to a gene: 1. Germline loops: CDR1 LGHNA, CDR2 YNFKEQ. This CDR3 is built from 14 residues. In nucleotides, the CDR3 is TGTGCCAGCAGCCAAAGGACTAGCCAAGAGACCCAGTACTTC. This encodes CASSQRTSQETQYF.

This clonotype was observed a few times. The chain couples TRBV20-1 to TRBJ2-7; possibly TRBD1 or TRBD2 for D (6 bases each). Trimming shortened V by 0 bases and J by 4 bases, and 16 bases separated the two germline ends. The CDR3 contains 15 residues. CDR1 and CDR2 from the germline V gene are DFQATT and SNEGSKA (reference sequence). The CDR3 DNA follows: TGCAGTGCTAGAGATTTTAAGGGGGAGGCGTACGAGCAGTACTTC. It encodes CSARDFKGEAYEQYF.